The text below deals with one TCR beta chain. The antigen is not known. Sequenced by immunoSEQ multiplex PCR; TCRdb stores in-frame clones only, minus some. The top ten clones hold roughly 20% of a sample with roughly 75,000 clones, around 76% of them seen once. This sample is part of a study of radiotherapy plus CTLA-4 blockade in lung cancer. Study at large: Objective responses were recorded in about 17% of patients, with disease control recorded in about 29%.

This CDR3 comprises 15 residues. CDR1 and CDR2 from the germline V gene are SGHTA and FQGNSA. Trimming stripped 2 bases from V and 2 bases from J, with 11 bases between. Whole-study results and caveats: Once radiotherapy plus ipilimumab had been given, TCR clones derived from tumor expanded in blood. The best prediction of response reportedly came from early blood T cell clone dynamics, with interferon-beta.

Patients had chemo-refractory metastatic non-small-cell lung cancer and received focal radiation plus CTLA-4 blockade that used ipilimumab. This clonotype was sampled from a human donor with non-small cell lung cancer whose response to radiotherapy plus ipilimumab could not be evaluated. Some clones in this sample may be carry-over from other donors' samples. This sample comprised peripheral blood, obtained from a patient treated with radiotherapy plus ipilimumab. The rearrangement links TRBV7-2 to TRBJ2-3; tentative D call: TRBD1 (6 bases). The CDR3 DNA reads TGTGCCAGCAGCTTAAGGGCAGGGGTCACAGATACGCAGTATTTT. Translating gives CASSLRAGVTDTQYF.